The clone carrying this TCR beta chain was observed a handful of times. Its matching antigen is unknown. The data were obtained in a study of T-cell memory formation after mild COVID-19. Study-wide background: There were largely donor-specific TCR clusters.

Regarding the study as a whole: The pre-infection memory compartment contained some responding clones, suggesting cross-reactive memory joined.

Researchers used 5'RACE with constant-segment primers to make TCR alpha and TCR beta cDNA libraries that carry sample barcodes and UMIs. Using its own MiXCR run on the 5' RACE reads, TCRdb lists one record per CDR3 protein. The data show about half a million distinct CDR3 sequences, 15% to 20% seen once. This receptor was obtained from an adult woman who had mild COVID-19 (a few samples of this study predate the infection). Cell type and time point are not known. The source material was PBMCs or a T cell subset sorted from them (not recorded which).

As DNA, the CDR3 is TGTGCCAGCAGCCACCGGCCGGGCCATACCCCGCAGGGAACTGAAGCTTTCTTT. Translation gives CASSHRPGHTPQGTEAFF. The chain links TRBV9 to TRBJ1-1; D is perhaps TRBD1 (5 bases). The V end lost 4 bases, the J end lost 5 bases, and 27 bases lay between the germline ends. Germline V gene lookup returns CDR1 SGDLS and CDR2 YYNGEE. The CDR3 length is 18 residues.